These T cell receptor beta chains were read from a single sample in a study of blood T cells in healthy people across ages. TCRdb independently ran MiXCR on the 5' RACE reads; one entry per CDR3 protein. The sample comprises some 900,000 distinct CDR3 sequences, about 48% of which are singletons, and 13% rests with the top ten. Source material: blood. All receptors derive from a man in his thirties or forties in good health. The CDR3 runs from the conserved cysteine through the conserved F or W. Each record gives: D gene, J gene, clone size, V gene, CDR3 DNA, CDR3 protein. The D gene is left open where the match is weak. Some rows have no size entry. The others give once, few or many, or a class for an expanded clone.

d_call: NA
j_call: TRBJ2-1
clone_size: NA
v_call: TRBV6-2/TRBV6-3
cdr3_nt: TGTGCCAGCAGCCACCAGAAGACCCAGTTCTTC
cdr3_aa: CASSHQKTQFF

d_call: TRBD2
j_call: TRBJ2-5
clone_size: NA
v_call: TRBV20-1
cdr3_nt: TGCAGTGCCCTCCCGACTAGCGGCAACCAAGAGACCCAGTACTTC
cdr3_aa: CSALPTSGNQETQYF

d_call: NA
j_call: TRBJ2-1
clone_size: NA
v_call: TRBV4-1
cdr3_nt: TGCGCCAGCAGCCAAGATCATGGACAGAACAATGAGCAGTTCTTC
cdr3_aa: CASSQDHGQNNEQFF

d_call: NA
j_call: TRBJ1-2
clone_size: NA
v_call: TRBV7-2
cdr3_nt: TGTGCCAGCAGCCGGGCGAGCTCCAACTATGGCTACACCTTC
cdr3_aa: CASSRASSNYGYTF

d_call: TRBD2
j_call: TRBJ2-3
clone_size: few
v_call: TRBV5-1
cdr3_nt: TGCGCCAGCAGTTCCGGGACTAGCGGCCAGGGGGATACGCAGTATTTT
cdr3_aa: CASSSGTSGQGDTQYF

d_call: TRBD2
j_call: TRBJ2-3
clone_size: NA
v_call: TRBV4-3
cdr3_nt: TGCGCCAGCAGCCAAGATGCAACTAGCGGGGCCGCCCTCACAGATACGCAGTATTTT
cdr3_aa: CASSQDATSGAALTDTQYF

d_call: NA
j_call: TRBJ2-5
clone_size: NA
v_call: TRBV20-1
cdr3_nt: TGCAGTGCCGGGACTTACCAAGAGACCCAGTACTTC
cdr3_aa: CSAGTYQETQYF

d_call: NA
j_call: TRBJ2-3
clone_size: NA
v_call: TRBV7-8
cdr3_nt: TGTGCCAGCAGCCTGGCCCAACCAAGGTCCACAGATACGCAGTATTTT
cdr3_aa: CASSLAQPRSTDTQYF

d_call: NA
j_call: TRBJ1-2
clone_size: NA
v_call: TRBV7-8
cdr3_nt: TGTGCCAGCAGCTTAGCGTGGGCAGGGCTGGGTGGCTACACCTTC
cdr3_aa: CASSLAWAGLGGYTF

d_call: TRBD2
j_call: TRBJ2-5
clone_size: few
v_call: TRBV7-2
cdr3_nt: TGTGCCAGTAGACGACTAGCGGGGGGGCCTACACGAGAGACCCAGTACTTC
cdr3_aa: CASRRLAGGPTRETQYF

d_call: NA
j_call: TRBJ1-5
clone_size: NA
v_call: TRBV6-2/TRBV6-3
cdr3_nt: TGTGCCAGCAGTTATGCGTCGGTCGGCAGCCATCAGCCCCAGCATTTT
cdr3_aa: CASSYASVGSHQPQHF

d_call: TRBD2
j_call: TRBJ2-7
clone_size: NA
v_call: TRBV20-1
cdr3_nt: TGCAGTGCTAGATCCTTAGCGGGTTACGAGCAGTACTTC
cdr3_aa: CSARSLAGYEQYF

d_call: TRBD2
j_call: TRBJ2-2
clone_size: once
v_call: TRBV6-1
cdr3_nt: TGTGCCAGCAGGAAGAGCGGGGAGAACACCGGGGAGCTGTTTTTT
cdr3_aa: CASRKSGENTGELFF